A selection of T cell receptor beta chains follows, all from one sample in a study of shared clonotypes between healthy human individuals. Clones were sequenced by immunoSEQ multiplex PCR, and TCRdb holds only the in-frame ones, with some missing. The table lists about 820,000 clones, approximately 92% of them singletons. Sequencing input: naive CD8+ T cells sorted from blood. Source of these receptors: a man under 40 in good health. Each CDR3 is given without its conserved first and last residue.

J gene | V gene | CDR3 protein
TRBJ2-7 | TRBV5-4 | ASSFGLAYEQY
TRBJ2-1 | TRBV28 | ASSLSDRLGYNEQF
TRBJ2-7 | TRBV4-3 | ASSQDLGPFSYEQY
TRBJ2-2 | TRBV9 | ASSALRAGELF
TRBJ2-6 | TRBV7-3 | ASSLDGANVLT
TRBJ2-7 | TRBV9 | ASSVDERVLSYEQY
TRBJ2-7 | TRBV27 | ASRELAGGRYEQY
TRBJ2-6 | TRBV6-4 | ASSDSLGGPGANVLT
TRBJ2-7 | TRBV6-5 | ASSKGAVNEQY
TRBJ2-5 | TRBV29-1 | SVELAGVGETQY
TRBJ2-7 | TRBV4-1 | ASSQELSAGGIGYEQY
TRBJ1-2 | TRBV11-2 | ASSSDRAGYT
TRBJ2-1 | TRBV19 | ASTSIQEGQSSYNEQF
TRBJ2-7 | TRBV4-1 | ASSHSSGSTYEQY
TRBJ2-7 | TRBV5-5 | ASSLSVSYEQY
TRBJ1-2 | TRBV19 | ASSTLTGENGYT
TRBJ2-1 | TRBV29-1 | SVEGELAPSSYNEQF
TRBJ2-4 | TRBV5-1 | ASSLGNIQY
TRBJ2-2 | TRBV29-1 | SVLTSVKTNTGELF
TRBJ2-7 | TRBV29-1 | SATTGTGAYEQY
TRBJ1-5 | TRBV9 | ASSSGGGNQPQH
TRBJ2-2 | TRBV5-4 | ASSPDHPWTANTGELF
TRBJ2-7 | TRBV27 | ASSLFGQHEQY
TRBJ2-1 | TRBV7-9 | ASSPGIIGGDRGTYEQF
TRBJ2-1 | TRBV6-5 | ASSYGVYNEQF
TRBJ2-1 | TRBV27 | ASSYGSSNEQF
TRBJ1-1 | TRBV27 | ASSFMGNTEAF
TRBJ1-2 | TRBV27 | ASSSTGTATGYT
TRBJ2-5 | TRBV9 | ASSPPSAGAQETQY
TRBJ2-7 | TRBV20-1 | SAVGQGRP
TRBJ2-7 | TRBV28 | ASSTRDRSSYEQY
TRBJ2-1 | TRBV6-5 | ASSYTSGRGGEQF
TRBJ2-7 | TRBV7-9 | ASSPPRQGSEQY
TRBJ2-7 | TRBV27 | ASSSGTRYYEQY
TRBJ2-1 | TRBV7-6 | ASSFDLSSYNEQF
TRBJ2-7 | TRBV7-2 | ASSWDVSSYEQY
TRBJ2-5 | TRBV28 | ASSLPAGTSRETQY
TRBJ1-2 | TRBV28 | ASSPRGNYGYT
TRBJ1-2 | TRBV2 | ASSAMGVST
TRBJ2-7 | TRBV27 | ASSLSDGREQY
TRBJ2-1 | TRBV28 | ASSFTQWSEQF
TRBJ2-7 | TRBV29-1 | SVEVRGASSYEQY
TRBJ2-1 | TRBV9 | ASEAGGRNEQF
TRBJ2-7 | TRBV5-5 | ASSLRGTSGSYGEQY